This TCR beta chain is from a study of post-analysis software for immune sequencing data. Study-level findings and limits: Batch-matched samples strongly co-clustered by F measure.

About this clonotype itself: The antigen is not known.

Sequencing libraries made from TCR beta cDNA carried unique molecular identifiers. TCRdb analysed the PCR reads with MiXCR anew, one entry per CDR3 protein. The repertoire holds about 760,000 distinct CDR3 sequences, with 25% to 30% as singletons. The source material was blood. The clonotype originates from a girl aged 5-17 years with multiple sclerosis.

DNA for the CDR3: TGTGCCAGCGGGCCCGTGGGTTACAATGAGCAGTTCTTC. This sequence encodes CASGPVGYNEQFF. The chain couples TRBV11-1 to TRBJ2-1; no clear D. With 8 bases removed from V and 4 bases from J, the gap between germline ends came to 12 bases. Germline V gene data show CDR1 as SGHAT and CDR2 as FQDESV (reference sequence). CDR3 length equals 13 residues. Combining the CDR3 with reference TRBV11-1 and TRBJ2-1 gives the whole variable domain EAEVAQSPRYKITEKSQAVAFWCDPISGHATLYWYRQILGQGPELLVQFQDESVVDDSQLPKDRFSAERLKGVDSTLKIQPAELGDSAMYLCASGPVGYNEQFFGPGTRLTVL.